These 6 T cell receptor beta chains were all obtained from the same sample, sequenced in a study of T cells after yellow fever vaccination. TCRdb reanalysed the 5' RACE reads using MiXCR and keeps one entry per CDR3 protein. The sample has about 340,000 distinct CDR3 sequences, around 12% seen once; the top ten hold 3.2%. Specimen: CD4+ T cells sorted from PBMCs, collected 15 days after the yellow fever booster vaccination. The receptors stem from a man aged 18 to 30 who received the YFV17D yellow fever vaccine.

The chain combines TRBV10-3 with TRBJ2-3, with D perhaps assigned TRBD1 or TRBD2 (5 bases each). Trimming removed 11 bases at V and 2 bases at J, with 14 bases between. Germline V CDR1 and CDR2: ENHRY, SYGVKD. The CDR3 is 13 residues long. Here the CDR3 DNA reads TGTGCCGCCCGGGACGTTTCCACAGATACGCAGTATTTT. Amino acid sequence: CAARDVSTDTQYF.

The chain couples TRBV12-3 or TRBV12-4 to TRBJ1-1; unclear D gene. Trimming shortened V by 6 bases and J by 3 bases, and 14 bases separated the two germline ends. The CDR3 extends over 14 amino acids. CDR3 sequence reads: CASSPPERYTEAFF. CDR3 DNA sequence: TGTGCCAGCAGCCCCCCGGAGAGGTACACTGAAGCTTTCTTT.

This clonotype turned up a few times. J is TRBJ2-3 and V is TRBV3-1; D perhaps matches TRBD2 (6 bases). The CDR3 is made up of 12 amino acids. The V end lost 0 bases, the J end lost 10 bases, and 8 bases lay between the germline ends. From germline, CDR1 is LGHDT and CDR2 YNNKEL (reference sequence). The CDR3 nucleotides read TGTGCCAGCAGCCAAGAGGCTAGCGCGCAGTATTTT. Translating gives CASSQEASAQYF.

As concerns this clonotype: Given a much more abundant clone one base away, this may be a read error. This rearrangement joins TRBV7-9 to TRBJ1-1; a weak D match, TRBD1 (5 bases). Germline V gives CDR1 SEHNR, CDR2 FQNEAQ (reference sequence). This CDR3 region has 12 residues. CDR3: CASILENREAFF. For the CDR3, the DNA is TGTGCCAGCATCTTAGAAAACAGGGAAGCTTTCTTT.

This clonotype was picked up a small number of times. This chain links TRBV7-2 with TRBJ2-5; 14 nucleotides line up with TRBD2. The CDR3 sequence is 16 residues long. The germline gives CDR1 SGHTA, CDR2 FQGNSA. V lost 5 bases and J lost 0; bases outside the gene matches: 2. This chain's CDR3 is CASSRLAGGNQETQYF. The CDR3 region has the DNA TGTGCCAGCAGCCGACTAGCGGGGGGGAACCAAGAGACCCAGTACTTC. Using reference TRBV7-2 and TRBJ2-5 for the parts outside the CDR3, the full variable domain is GAGVSQSPSNKVTEKGKDVELRCDPISGHTALYWYRQSLGQGLEFLIYFQGNSAPDKSGLPSDRFSAERTGGSVSTLTIQRTQQEDSAVYLCASSRLAGGNQETQYFGPGTRLLVL.

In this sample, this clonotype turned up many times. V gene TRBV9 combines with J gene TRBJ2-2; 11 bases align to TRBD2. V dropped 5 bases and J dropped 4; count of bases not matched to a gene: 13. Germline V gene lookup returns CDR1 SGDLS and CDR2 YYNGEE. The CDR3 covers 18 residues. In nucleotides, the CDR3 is TGTGCCAGCAGTCAACAACAACTAGCGGGGGCCACCACCGGGGAGCTGTTTTTT. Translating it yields CASSQQQLAGATTGELFF.